This paragraph covers one T cell receptor beta chain sequence. Its cognate antigen is unknown. The data derive from a study of persistence of HIV-infected CD4 T cells. About the study: Median time on suppressive ART was 7 to 9 years.

Study conclusions and caveats: TCRbeta richness was lower in CMV- and Gag-responding cells than in anti-CD3/anti-CD28-responding cells.

Lysates of CMV-infected fibroblasts at around 10 ug/mL stimulated these cells. Memory cells lacking CD40L and CD69 with high CD45RO were sorted. Donors were HIV-1-infected adults who began suppressive ART during chronic infection. The immunoSEQ assay was version 4, run in survey mode. Template was genomic DNA at 7.5 to 10 ng/uL, with up to roughly 1 ug used per sample. Assay used: immunoSEQ multiplex PCR; TCRdb lists only in-frame clones, some missing. Here the sample spans approximately 31,000 clones, 80% to 90% being singletons. This CDR3 contains 15 residues. After removal of 0 bases from V and 4 bases from J, the junction contained 6 bases not matched to a gene. CDR1 is SGHVS and CDR2 is FNYEAQ in the germline V gene.

Sequenced material: CD4+ T cells sorted from PBMCs after approximately 18-hour stimulation, taken from a patient who received antiretroviral therapy. The gene calls are TRBV7-6 and TRBJ2-7; 7 nucleotides line up with TRBD2. This TCR derives from an adult man with HIV who was CMV-seropositive. The CDR3 nucleotides are TGTGCCAGCAGCTTAGCGCAAACTAGCGAGTACGAGCAGTACTTC. Residues: CASSLAQTSEYEQYF.